A selection of T cell receptor beta chains follows, all from one sample in a study of OX40 agonist ivuxolimab in advanced cancers. Produced via immunoSEQ multiplex PCR; TCRdb's table is partial and in-frame only. Among 55,000 to 70,000 clones listed, 85% to 90% were seen once. The sequencing here drew on CD4+ or CD8+ T cells sorted from blood, taken in a trial of the OX40 agonist ivuxolimab. Source of these receptors: an adult with an advanced solid tumor such as melanoma, head and neck, liver or kidney cancer. CDR3s include the opening cysteine and the closing phenylalanine or tryptophan. A D gene is named only where the DNA matches it firmly. Where a row states a size, it is once, few, many or the class of an expanded clone; other rows omit it.

d_call,v_call,clone_size,j_call,cdr3_nt,cdr3_aa
.,TRBV7-2,.,TRBJ1-1,TGTGCCAGCAGCTCCCTCGGGGGGGGGAGCACTGAAGCTTTCTTT,CASSSLGGGSTEAFF
.,TRBV4-2,.,TRBJ2-3,TGTGCCAGCAGCCAGGCCCTCGGTACGCAGTATTTT,CASSQALGTQYF
.,TRBV27,.,TRBJ1-2,TGTGCCAGCACCTCGCGGGGGGGCACCTATGGCTACACCTTC,CASTSRGGTYGYTF
.,TRBV4-1,.,TRBJ1-2,TGCGCCAGCAGCCAAGATTTAGCCGTCTTAACCTATGGCTACACCTTC,CASSQDLAVLTYGYTF
.,TRBV29-1,.,TRBJ2-5,TGCAGCGTTGAAGAAGCGGAGACCCAGTACTTC,CSVEEAETQYF
.,TRBV9,.,TRBJ1-2,TGTGCCAGCAGCGTAGGCCCGGAGGACTCTGGCTACACCTTC,CASSVGPEDSGYTF
TRBD2,TRBV6-1,.,TRBJ2-3,TGTGCCAGCAGACTAGCGGGGGGGCCTCCAGATACGCAGTATTTT,CASRLAGGPPDTQYF
.,TRBV7-8,once,TRBJ1-5,TGTGCCAGCAGCGGACCAAATAGCAATCAGCCCCAGCATTTT,CASSGPNSNQPQHF
TRBD1,TRBV5-1,.,TRBJ2-2,TGCGCCAGCAGTTTTCTGGACAGGGGGCTGACCGGGGAGCTGTTTTTT,CASSFLDRGLTGELFF
TRBD1,TRBV18,once,TRBJ1-2,TGTGCCAGCTCACCTGCAGGGGGCTCTGGCTACACCTTC,CASSPAGGSGYTF
.,TRBV28,.,TRBJ1-1,TGTGCCAGCAAGCTAGGAAGGACTGAAGCTTTCTTT,CASKLGRTEAFF
.,TRBV5-1,.,TRBJ2-3,TGCGCCAGCAGCTTGGAGGGCGGGGGCTCGTGGGATACGCAGTATTTT,CASSLEGGGSWDTQYF
.,TRBV7-9,few,TRBJ1-6,TGTGCCAGCGATAGGGGGACTGACAATTCACCCCTCCACTTT,CASDRGTDNSPLHF
TRBD2,TRBV4-2,.,TRBJ2-3,TGTGCCAGCAGCCAAGTCACGGGACTAGCGAGGGACGAGAGGCACACAGATACGCAGTATTTT,CASSQVTGLARDERHTDTQYF
TRBD2,TRBV19,.,TRBJ2-1,TGTGCCAGTAGCAAACGGGGACTAGCGGGGGGAGGTGAGCAGTTCTTC,CASSKRGLAGGGEQFF
.,TRBV18,.,TRBJ1-1,TGTGCCAGCTCACCAGGGGTCGGGAGTAGTGAAGCTTTCTTT,CASSPGVGSSEAFF
.,TRBV30,.,TRBJ2-6,TGTGCCTGGAGGAAATACACCCTCTCTGGGGCCAACGTCCTGACTTTC,CAWRKYTLSGANVLTF
TRBD1,TRBV6-1,once,TRBJ1-6,TGTGCCAGCAGGCCGGGACAGGGAATCCCATCACCCCTCCACTTT,CASRPGQGIPSPLHF
.,TRBV28,.,TRBJ2-3,TGTGCCAGCAGCATAGGGGGGTCGAGCACAGATACGCAGTATTTT,CASSIGGSSTDTQYF
TRBD1,TRBV6-6,.,TRBJ2-7,TGTGCCAGCAGTTACGTGGGACAGTCCTACGAGCAGTACTTC,CASSYVGQSYEQYF
TRBD1,TRBV10-2,.,TRBJ1-1,TGCGCCAGCAGTGGGACAGGGTCTGAAGCTTTCTTT,CASSGTGSEAFF
.,TRBV21-1,.,TRBJ2-1,TGTGCCAGCAGCAAACCGAAGGGAGCGGGGGCCTACAATGAGCAGTTCTTC,CASSKPKGAGAYNEQFF